This T cell receptor beta chain was sequenced during a study of beta chain features in type 1 diabetes. Every bit of the isolated RNA underwent reverse transcription, so sequencing read expressed TCRB transcripts. Some clones are missing from TCRdb's copy, which holds only in-frame ones; the method was immunoSEQ multiplex PCR. Of roughly 400,000 clones listed, roughly 16% are singletons. This clone was detected a few times. The CDR3 has 11 residues. V was pared by 2 bases and J by 6 bases, with 6 bases between. CDR1 is GTSNPN and CDR2 is SVGIG in the germline V gene (reference sequence). Material for sequencing was naive CD4+ T cells from blood. This TCR derives from a woman aged 18-35 years in good health. This chain uses TRBV30 with TRBJ2-3, with D uncertain. CDR3: CAWSYRDTQYF. CDR3 nucleotide sequence: TGTGCCTGGAGTTATCGGGATACGCAGTATTTT.